The 28 T cell receptor beta chains given below trace back to one sample, sequenced in a study of CD8 T cells in ankylosing spondylitis. Which antigens these TCRs recognize remains unknown. TCRdb re-analysed the 5' RACE reads in MiXCR, keeping a single row per CDR3 protein. This table holds approximately 550,000 distinct CDR3 sequences, about 13% found once. Study-wide results and limits: Seven to nine highly homologous variants formed a TCR beta motif that appeared characteristic of ankylosing spondylitis blood.

The sequenced material came from blood, either unsorted or a sorted T cell fraction (not recorded which). The source is a male donor with ankylosing spondylitis.

This clonotype was seen more than once but under ten times. J is TRBJ2-2 and V is TRBV14, with a weak D call TRBD2 (5 bases). The V end was cut by 1 base, the J end by 6 bases, with 12 bases between. This CDR3 has 15 residues. Germline CDR1 is SGHDN and CDR2 is FVKESK. CDR3 protein: CASSQGGQRAGELFF. The DNA for the CDR3 is TGTGCCAGCAGCCAAGGTGGCCAGAGGGCCGGGGAGCTGTTTTTT.

V usage is TRBV11-2 and J usage is TRBJ2-5; D uncertain. Germline V gene data show CDR1 as SGHAT and CDR2 as FQNNGV. V lost 2 bases and J 0 bases, leaving 7 bases between the germline ends. The CDR3 loop spans 14 amino acids. CDR3 loop: CASSLNFYQETQYF. The CDR3 DNA reads as TGTGCCAGCAGCTTAAACTTCTACCAAGAGACCCAGTACTTC. The full variable domain, rest sourced from reference TRBV11-2 and TRBJ2-5, is EAGVAQSPRYKIIEKRQSVAFWCNPISGHATLYWYQQILGQGPKLLIQFQNNGVVDDSQLPKDRFSAERLKGVDSTLKIQPAKLEDSAVYLCASSLNFYQETQYFGPGTRLLVL.

The V call is TRBV30, the J call TRBJ2-1; 11 nucleotides align to TRBD2. Trimming cost V 8 bases and J 3 bases; bases outside gene matches: 6. The CDR3 has 14 amino acids. CDR1 and CDR2 (germline): GTSNPN, SVGIG (reference sequence). The CDR3 nucleotides read TGTGCCCGAGGGACTAGCGGAATCTACAATGAGCAGTTCTTC. Its translation is CARGTSGIYNEQFF.

This chain uses TRBV5-5 with TRBJ2-1; 9 bases are a match to TRBD1. Trimming at V came to 0 bases and at J to 7 bases, leaving 8 bases not matched to a gene. The CDR3 has 16 amino acids. The germline CDR1 and CDR2 sequences are SGHKS and YYEKEE (reference sequence). CDR3 nucleotides: TGTGCCAGCAGCTTGGTCGCACAGGGGGCGGTTAATGAGCAGTTCTTC. It is translated as CASSLVAQGAVNEQFF.

There are a few counts of this clonotype. The V and J genes are TRBV2 and TRBJ2-5; a weak D match, TRBD2 (7 bases). V was trimmed by 7 bases and J by 3 bases, leaving 15 bases between them. The CDR3 is 14 amino acids. CDR1 and CDR2 from the germline V gene are SNHLY and FYNNEI. The CDR3 nucleotides read TGTGCCAGCAAACGGACTAGGGACAAAGAGACCCAGTACTTC. Amino acid sequence: CASKRTRDKETQYF.

The chain links TRBV24-1 to TRBJ2-2, with D possibly TRBD1 on 6 matching bases. Trimming pared 7 bases from V and 5 bases from J, leaving 13 bases between. CDR1 is KGHDR and CDR2 is SFDVKD in the germline V gene. The CDR3 is 14 amino acids. Here the CDR3 DNA reads TGTGCCACCAGACAGGGAATGAGTACCGGGGAGCTGTTTTTT. It codes for CATRQGMSTGELFF.

The V gene is TRBV7-9, the J gene TRBJ2-5; 13 bases match TRBD2. Germline lookup yields CDR1 SEHNR and CDR2 FQNEAQ (reference sequence). V shed 5 bases, J shed 13 bases, and the junction held 7 bases outside the gene matches. The CDR3 sequence is 13 residues long. Here the CDR3 DNA reads TGTGCCAGCAGCGCATCGGGACTAGCGGGGCCGTACTTC. Protein product: CASSASGLAGPYF.

This clonotype occurred a few times. V and J are TRBV5-1 and TRBJ1-1; TRBD1 is a possible D gene (6 bases). Looked up from germline, CDR1 is SGHRS and CDR2 is YFSETQ. The V end was cut by 0 bases, the J end by 4 bases, with 13 bases between. The CDR3 is made up of 15 amino acids. CDR3 bases: TGCGCCAGCAGCTTGGCTCCGGGGGCCACCACTGAAGCTTTCTTT. Residues: CASSLAPGATTEAFF. The whole variable domain, remainder taken from reference TRBV5-1 and TRBJ1-1, is KAGVTQTPRYLIKTRGQQVTLSCSPISGHRSVSWYQQTPGQGLQFLFEYFSETQRNKGNFPGRFSGRQFSNSRSEMNVSTLELGDSALYLCASSLAPGATTEAFFGQGTRLTVV.

The V and J genes are TRBV6-1 and TRBJ1-5, with 11 bases aligning to TRBD1. With V trimmed by 4 bases and J by 0 bases, 5 bases remained unmatched. Germline CDR1 is MNHNS and CDR2 is SASEGT. The length of the CDR3 is 17 residues. CDR3 sequence reads: CASSGTGGAYSNQPQHF. The CDR3 DNA reads TGTGCCAGCAGTGGGACAGGGGGCGCGTATAGCAATCAGCCCCAGCATTTT.

Remarks on this clonotype: A much larger clonotype is one base distant, so this may be a read error. The V gene is TRBV7-2, the J gene TRBJ2-5; D uncertain. The length of the CDR3 is 12 residues. The germline CDR1 and CDR2 sequences are SGHTA and FQGNSA. The CDR3 here is CASSPSRETLYF. Here the CDR3 DNA reads TGTGCCAGCAGCCCCTCAAGAGAGACCCTGTACTTC.

The sample holds a few counts of this clonotype. The chain couples TRBV5-1 to TRBJ2-3, with TRBD2 identical over 11 bases. Trimming took 2 bases from V and 6 from J; bases not matched to a gene: 5. Germline V CDR1 and CDR2: SGHRS, YFSETQ. This CDR3 spans 15 amino acids. The CDR3 DNA follows: TGCGCCAGCAGCTTCAAACTAGCGGGAGAGGATACGCAGTATTTT. Amino acids: CASSFKLAGEDTQYF.

This sequence joins TRBV24-1 and TRBJ1-2; the match to TRBD1 covers 7 bases. CDR1 and CDR2 (germline): KGHDR, SFDVKD. The CDR3 consists of 16 residues. Trimming removed 4 bases from V and 4 bases from J; junction bases left unmatched: 11. This chain's CDR3 is CATSDWTGFGTYGYTF. CDR3 nucleotides: TGTGCCACCAGTGACTGGACAGGATTCGGTACCTATGGCTACACCTTC.

A few counts support this clonotype. The CDR3 region is CSARGPVATEAFF. The CDR3 DNA is TGCAGTGCTAGAGGACCGGTAGCCACTGAAGCTTTCTTT. V and J are TRBV20-1 and TRBJ1-1; D uncertain. CDR3 length: 13 residues. The V end lost 1 base, the J end lost 4 bases, and 10 bases lay between the germline ends. Germline loops: CDR1 DFQATT, CDR2 SNEGSKA (reference sequence).

This clonotype was observed a handful of times. The chain couples TRBV24-1 to TRBJ1-5; 8 nucleotides line up with TRBD1. The V segment lost 4 bases and the J segment 6 bases; nucleotides outside the gene matches: 4. CDR1 is KGHDR, CDR2 SFDVKD, per germline. The CDR3 length is 14 residues. The CDR3 nucleotides are TGTGCCACCAGTGAGGCAGGGGGCGGTCAGCCCCAGCATTTT. This translates into CATSEAGGGQPQHF.

This clonotype was seen a few times. The V and J genes are TRBV6-1 and TRBJ2-3, with 8 bases that match TRBD2. The CDR3 has 15 residues. Germline V gene sequence: CDR1 MNHNS, CDR2 SASEGT. The trim removed 6 bases at V and 4 bases at J, leaving 9 bases unmatched. In DNA, the CDR3 is TGTGCCAGCAGACCTAGAGCGGGAGAGGCAGATACGCAGTATTTT. Translated, it gives CASRPRAGEADTQYF.

There are a few counts of this clonotype. CDR3 nucleotides: TGTGCCAGCAGTACACAGGGGGCAGTCGGCTATGGCTACACCTTC. It translates to CASSTQGAVGYGYTF. The rearrangement uses TRBV27 and TRBJ1-2; TRBD1 agrees at 9 bases. The V and J ends lost 5 bases and 4 bases, in that order; junction bases with no gene match: 8. The CDR3 runs 15 residues. The germline V gene has CDR1 MNHEY and CDR2 SMNVEV (reference sequence).

The chain employs TRBV6-2 or TRBV6-3 and TRBJ2-2; TRBD1 aligns across 9 bases. The CDR3 contains 15 residues. Germline loops: CDR1 MNHEY, CDR2 SVGEGT. The junction had 8 bases not matched to a gene; V was cut back by 6 bases and J by 6 bases. The CDR3 DNA sequence: TGTGCCAGCAGCTCGGGACAGGGATTATCCGGGGAGCTGTTTTTT. Its translation: CASSSGQGLSGELFF.

This clonotype was seen a handful of times. The chain carries TRBV9 and TRBJ2-6; D is ambiguous. The CDR3 consists of 14 residues. Germline-derived CDR1 and CDR2 are SGDLS and YYNGEE. V lost 4 bases to trimming and J lost 4 bases, with 9 bases between them. DNA for the CDR3: TGTGCCAGCAGCATTAATTCGGGGGCCAACGTCCTGACTTTC. Translated: CASSINSGANVLTF.

This clonotype was recorded a few times. The rearrangement links TRBV18 to TRBJ2-5; D could derive from TRBD1 or TRBD2 (5 bases each). The V end was cut by 4 bases, the J end by 5 bases, with 17 bases between. This CDR3 region has 15 residues. Germline lookup yields CDR1 KGHSH and CDR2 LQKENI. The CDR3 spells CASSLVYGTRETQYF. The CDR3 DNA follows: TGTGCCAGCTCACTCGTATACGGGACCCGGGAGACCCAGTACTTC.

The J gene is TRBJ2-1, the V gene TRBV19; no clear D gene. Trimming took 7 bases from V and 1 from J, leaving 14 bases between them. Germline CDR1 and CDR2: LNHDA and SQIVND (reference sequence). The CDR3 loop spans 15 amino acids. The CDR3 is CASTSGRVSYNEQFF. The CDR3 DNA reads as TGTGCCAGTACCTCAGGACGGGTTTCCTACAATGAGCAGTTCTTC.

The genes are TRBV6-5 and TRBJ2-5; 7 positions match TRBD1. V shed 4 bases, J shed 7 bases, and the junction held 9 bases outside the gene matches. CDR3 length equals 14 residues. Germline values: CDR1 MNHEY, CDR2 SVGAGI. The CDR3 sequence is CASSSRTRQGTQYF. The CDR3 bases are TGTGCCAGCAGTTCCCGGACCAGACAGGGGACCCAGTACTTC.

This clonotype was detected only a few times. CDR3 in DNA: TGTGCCAGTAGTATCGGCGGCAATGAGCAGTTCTTC. Translating it yields CASSIGGNEQFF. This chain connects TRBV19 to TRBJ2-1; the D is unclear. The CDR3 sequence is 12 residues long. Trimming left V 3 bases short and J 6 bases short, with 6 bases between. The V gene's germline CDR1 is LNHDA and CDR2 SQIVND (reference sequence).

This clonotype has at least ten counts. The genes are TRBV12-5 and TRBJ1-2; tentative D call: TRBD1 (6 bases). Germline CDR1 and CDR2: LGHNT and FRNRAP. The CDR3 sequence is 15 residues long. Trimming pared 1 base from V and 3 bases from J, leaving 12 bases between. CDR3 in DNA: TGTGCTAGTGGTTTGGACTACAGGGAAGACTATGGCTACACCTTC. Amino acids: CASGLDYREDYGYTF.

The rearrangement joins TRBV5-1 to TRBJ2-3, with 9 bases lining up with TRBD1. J gave up 5 bases and V 0 bases, and 4 bases lay outside the gene matches. CDR1 is SGHRS, CDR2 YFSETQ, per germline. The CDR3 is 15 residues long. The DNA for the CDR3 is TGCGCCAGCAGCTTGGTGGGACAGGGAGGAGATACGCAGTATTTT. Protein sequence: CASSLVGQGGDTQYF. The complete variable domain, with remaining parts taken from reference TRBV5-1 and TRBJ2-3, reads KAGVTQTPRYLIKTRGQQVTLSCSPISGHRSVSWYQQTPGQGLQFLFEYFSETQRNKGNFPGRFSGRQFSNSRSEMNVSTLELGDSALYLCASSLVGQGGDTQYFGPGTRLTVL.

This clonotype was counted a few times. The chain has TRBV6-1 and TRBJ2-7; D unclear. Germline V gives CDR1 MNHNS, CDR2 SASEGT. Trimming cost V 0 bases and J 2 bases, with 11 bases left between them. The CDR3 extends over 15 amino acids. DNA for the CDR3: TGTGCCAGCAGTGAAGCGGGGTCGGGCCCCTACGAGCAGTACGTC. This gives the protein CASSEAGSGPYEQYV.

This clonotype was detected a few times. CDR3 loop: CSACMVDTEAFF. DNA of the CDR3: TGCAGCGCTTGTATGGTGGACACTGAAGCTTTCTTT. The chain recombines TRBV29-1 with TRBJ1-1; no firm D call. This CDR3 has 12 amino acids. The germline gives CDR1 SQVTM, CDR2 ANQGSEA. V was cut by 7 bases and J by 3 bases, with 12 bases left in between.

In this sample, this clonotype turned up a few times. This sequence joins TRBV12-3 or TRBV12-4 and TRBJ2-1; 16 positions agree with TRBD2. This CDR3 contains 16 residues. V gave up 5 bases and J gave up 12 bases; unmatched junction bases: 10. The CDR3 protein is CASSRGLAGGQVLQFF. CDR3 bases: TGTGCCAGCAGTCGGGGACTAGCGGGAGGGCAGGTTTTGCAGTTCTTC.

This clonotype was counted between two and nine times. The chain combines TRBV20-1 with TRBJ2-1; a weak D match, TRBD2 (5 bases). The CDR3 runs 12 residues. Looked up from germline, CDR1 is DFQATT and CDR2 is SNEGSKA (reference sequence). V lost 3 bases and J 10 bases, leaving 13 bases between the germline ends. The CDR3 sequence is CSARDGPGEQFF. The CDR3 DNA reads as TGCAGTGCTAGGGACGGCCCGGGGGAGCAGTTCTTC.